This T cell receptor (beta chain) derives from a study of blood T cells in healthy people across ages. Study-level background: In model experiments, template switching was able to capture about one barcoded beta molecule for every two T cells that were present.

Using a J-beta primer mix together with a sample-barcoded 5' primer, a second PCR was run for 7 to 11 cycles. TCRdb re-derived calls from the 5' RACE reads in MiXCR, one entry per CDR3 protein. Among about 800,000 distinct CDR3 sequences listed, 58% were seen once. The CDR3 is 15 residues long. The J segment lost 5 bases and the V segment lost 8 bases, leaving 14 bases of the junction unmatched. CDR1 is SNHLY, CDR2 FYNNEI, per germline. Sequencing was done on a sample of blood. This sequence originates from a young man in good health. The chain combines TRBV2 with TRBJ1-2, with 7 bases aligning to TRBD1. CDR3 residues: CASGNRQGGVYGYTF. The DNA of the CDR3 is TGTGCCAGCGGCAACAGACAGGGCGGGGTGTATGGCTACACCTTC. Full variable domain (missing parts from reference TRBV2 and TRBJ1-2): EPEVTQTPSHQVTQMGQEVILRCVPISNHLYFYWYRQILGQKVEFLVSFYNNEISEKSEIFDDQFSVERPDGSNFTLKIRSTKLEDSAMYFCASGNRQGGVYGYTFGSGTRLTVV.